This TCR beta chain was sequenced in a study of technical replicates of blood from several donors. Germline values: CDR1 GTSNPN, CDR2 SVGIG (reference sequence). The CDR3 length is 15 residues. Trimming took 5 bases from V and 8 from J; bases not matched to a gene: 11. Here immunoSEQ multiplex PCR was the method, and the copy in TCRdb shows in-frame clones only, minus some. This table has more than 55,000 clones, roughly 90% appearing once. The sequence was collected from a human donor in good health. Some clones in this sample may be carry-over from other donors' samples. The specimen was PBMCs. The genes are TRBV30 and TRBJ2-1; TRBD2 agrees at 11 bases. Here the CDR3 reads CAWAKTSGKWDEQFF. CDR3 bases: TGTGCCTGGGCCAAGACTAGCGGGAAATGGGATGAGCAGTTCTTC.